This TCR beta chain was captured by sequencing in a study of T-cell reconstitution after alpha-beta-depleted transplantation in children. Study-wide results and caveats: Reportedly, roughly two months post-transplant, alpha-beta T cells arose from several hundred expanded graft clones. Diversity of TCRbeta at day 60 was high in some patients, arising from surviving recipient T cells and thymic progenitors.

This clonotype was observed many times. Antigen unknown. The V and J ends lost 8 bases and 4 bases, in that order; junction bases with no gene match: 6. There are 14 residues in the CDR3. The germline V gene encodes CDR1 ENHRY and CDR2 SYGVKD. Unique molecular identifiers were used in preparing the TCRbeta library. TCRdb reprocessed the PCR reads with MiXCR, giving one entry per CDR3 protein. The sample shows about 110,000 distinct CDR3 sequences, approximately 6.4% of them seen only once. The chain recombines TRBV10-3 with TRBJ2-3; 10 bases are shared with TRBD1. The sequencing here drew on PBMCs, mostly from graft donor cells, taken 360 days after TCRalphabeta/CD19-depleted stem cell transplant. The clonotype originates from a male patient aged 2 to 10 who had a stem cell transplant for acute lymphoblastic leukemia, so the T cells may come from the graft donor. The CDR3 DNA reads TGTGCCATCGACGGGACAGGGGAATCAGATACGCAGTATTTT. It translates to CAIDGTGESDTQYF.